Each of the 7 T cell receptor beta chains below was sequenced from the same sample in a study of response to subunit inactivated influenza vaccine. Using its own MiXCR run on the RT-PCR reads, TCRdb lists one record per CDR3 protein. The repertoire holds over 400,000 distinct CDR3 sequences, with 13% as singletons. The input for sequencing was PBMCs from blood, taken roughly 6 weeks after vaccination. These receptors originate from a man in his fifties who received an inactivated influenza vaccine.

This clonotype turned up a few times. The rearrangement uses TRBV2 and TRBJ2-1; D call uncertain. V was clipped by 7 bases and J by 12 bases, with 16 bases between them. Germline V gene lookup returns CDR1 SNHLY and CDR2 FYNNEI. CDR3 size: 12 residues. The CDR3 spells CASTPQAGWQFF. CDR3 DNA: TGTGCCAGCACCCCCCAAGCCGGGTGGCAGTTCTTC.

This rearrangement joins TRBV30 to TRBJ2-3, with D perhaps TRBD1 or TRBD2 (6 bases each). There are 14 residues in the CDR3. The V gene lost 4 bases and the J gene lost 4 bases, with 15 bases spanning the gap. Per the germline V gene, CDR1 is GTSNPN and CDR2 is SVGIG (reference sequence). CDR3 loop: CAWNVGGLADTQYF. CDR3 coding DNA: TGTGCCTGGAACGTGGGGGGCTTGGCAGATACGCAGTATTTT.

The rearrangement joins TRBV10-2 to TRBJ2-7; the D gene could be TRBD1 or TRBD2 (5 bases each). The CDR3 sequence is 14 residues long. Germline V lookup: CDR1 WSHSY, CDR2 SAAADI. Trimming stripped 3 bases from V and 2 bases from J, with 11 bases between. CDR3 protein: CASSEPGTAYEQYF. CDR3 nucleotides: TGCGCCAGCAGTGAACCTGGGACGGCCTACGAGCAGTACTTC.

CDR3 sequence: CATSRRRGTGNTIYF. CDR3 in DNA: TGTGCCACCTCCCGAAGAAGGGGTACTGGAAACACCATATATTTT. The rearrangement joins TRBV3-1 to TRBJ1-3; D is perhaps TRBD1 (5 bases). The germline V gene has CDR1 LGHDT and CDR2 YNNKEL (reference sequence). With 10 bases removed from V and 2 bases from J, the gap between germline ends came to 18 bases. The CDR3 covers 15 residues.

This clonotype has just a few counts. The gene calls are TRBV4-2 and TRBJ1-5; D is undetermined. The CDR3 contains 13 residues. Germline lookup yields CDR1 LGHNA and CDR2 YNFKEQ. Trimming took off 3 bases at V and 5 bases at J, with 8 bases between the two ends. CDR3 loop: CASSHGIYQPQHF. The DNA of the CDR3 is TGTGCCAGCAGCCATGGGATCTATCAGCCCCAGCATTTT.

The genes are TRBV12-3 or TRBV12-4 and TRBJ1-2, with 11 bases lining up with TRBD1. The CDR3 loop spans 15 amino acids. V gave up 10 bases and J gave up 4 bases; unmatched junction bases: 11. The CDR3 spells CANMDRGRRAYGYTF. CDR3 DNA: TGTGCCAACATGGACAGGGGGCGTCGTGCCTATGGCTACACCTTC.

This clonotype was observed a handful of times. The chain carries TRBV7-9 and TRBJ1-2, with a weak D call TRBD1 (5 bases). V was trimmed by 5 bases and J by 0 bases, leaving 13 bases between them. This CDR3 is built from 15 residues. CDR1 is SEHNR, CDR2 FQNEAQ, per germline (reference sequence). CDR3 region: CASSKSGPSNYGYTF. CDR3 sequence (DNA): TGTGCCAGCAGCAAGTCAGGGCCTTCTAACTATGGCTACACCTTC.